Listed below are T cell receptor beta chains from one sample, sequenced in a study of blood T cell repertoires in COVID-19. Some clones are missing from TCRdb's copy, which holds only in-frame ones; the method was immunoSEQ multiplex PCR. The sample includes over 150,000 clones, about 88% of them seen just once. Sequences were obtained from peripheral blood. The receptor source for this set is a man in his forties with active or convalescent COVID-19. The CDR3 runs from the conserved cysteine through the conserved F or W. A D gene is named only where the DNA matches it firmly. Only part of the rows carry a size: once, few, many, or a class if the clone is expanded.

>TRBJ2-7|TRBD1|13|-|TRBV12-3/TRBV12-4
TGTGCCAGCAGTTCAGGACAGGTCTACGAGCAGTACTTC
CASSSGQVYEQYF
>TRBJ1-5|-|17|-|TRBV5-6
TGTGCCAGCAGCTTAAGTACCCGCGGTTATAGCAATCAGCCCCAGCATTTT
CASSLSTRGYSNQPQHF
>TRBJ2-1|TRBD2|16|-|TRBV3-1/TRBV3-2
TGTGCCAGCAGCCCCACTAGCGGGGGTTCCTACAATGAGCAGTTCTTC
CASSPTSGGSYNEQFF
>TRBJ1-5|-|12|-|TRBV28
TGTGCCAGCAACCAGGGTGACCAGCCCCAGCATTTT
CASNQGDQPQHF
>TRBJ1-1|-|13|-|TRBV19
TGTGCCAGTAGTATCAGTGTGAACACTGAAGCTTTCTTT
CASSISVNTEAFF
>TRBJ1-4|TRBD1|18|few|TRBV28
TGTGCCAGCAGTTTGGCCAGGGGGGTTATAGGAACTAATGAAAAACTGTTTTTT
CASSLARGVIGTNEKLFF
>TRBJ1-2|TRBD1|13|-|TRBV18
TGTGCCAGCTCCCCCGGGGACAGGGCTGGCTACACCTTC
CASSPGDRAGYTF
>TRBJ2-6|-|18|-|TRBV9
TGTGCCAGCAGCTTTGCAGGGGATTATAGCTCTGGGGCCAACGTCCTGACTTTC
CASSFAGDYSSGANVLTF
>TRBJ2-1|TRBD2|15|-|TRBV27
TGTGCCAGCAGTGTATTAGCGGGGGGCTACAATGAGCAGTTCTTC
CASSVLAGGYNEQFF
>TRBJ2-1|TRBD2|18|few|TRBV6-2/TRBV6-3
TGTGCCAGCAGCCCGGGACTAGCGGGGGCCTACTCCTACAATGAGCAGTTCTTC
CASSPGLAGAYSYNEQFF
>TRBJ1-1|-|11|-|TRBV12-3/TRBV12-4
TGTGCCAGCACAAGTCGGGGATTGTCTTTCTTT
CASTSRGLSFF
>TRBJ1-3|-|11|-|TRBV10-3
TGTGCCATCAACGCGGGAAACACCATATATTTT
CAINAGNTIYF
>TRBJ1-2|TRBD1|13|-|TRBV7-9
TGTGCCAGCAGCCAGGGGGGCAACTATGGCTACACCTTC
CASSQGGNYGYTF
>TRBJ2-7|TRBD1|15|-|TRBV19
TGTGCCAGTAGCTACCCGGGACAGGCCCCCTACGAGCAGTACTTC
CASSYPGQAPYEQYF
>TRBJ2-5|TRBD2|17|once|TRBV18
TGTGCCAGCTCACGGATCTCTAGCGGGGGGTACCAAGAGACCCAGTACTTC
CASSRISSGGYQETQYF
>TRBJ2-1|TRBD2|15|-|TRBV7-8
TGTGCCAGCAGCTCCAAGCGGGGGGCTTACAATGAGCAGTTCTTC
CASSSKRGAYNEQFF
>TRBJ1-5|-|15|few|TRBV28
TGTGCCAGCAGTTTCAATGGGGGGAAAAATCAGCCCCAGCATTTT
CASSFNGGKNQPQHF
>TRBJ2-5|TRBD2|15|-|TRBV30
TGTGCCTGGAGTGTACTAGCGGGCCCCCAAGAGACCCAGTACTTC
CAWSVLAGPQETQYF
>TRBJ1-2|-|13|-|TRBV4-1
TGCGCCAGCAGCCAAGGCGGGCAGGATGGCTACACCTTC
CASSQGGQDGYTF